These T cell receptor beta chains were read from a single sample in a study of regulatory T cells in long-lasting Graves disease. TCRdb re-derived calls from the multiplex PCR reads in MiXCR, one entry per CDR3 protein. The sample includes some 250,000 distinct CDR3 sequences, around 20% of them seen just once. The sample consisted of peripheral blood mononuclear cells (PBMCs), taken at new diagnosis, from a patient treated with antithyroid drugs. These receptors were collected from a female donor with Graves disease. CDR3s include the opening cysteine and the closing phenylalanine or tryptophan. The D gene is left open where the match is weak. Clone size is given for some rows only: seen once, a few or many times, or a class if the clone is expanded.

TRBD1	TRBJ1-2	TRBV28	many	CASSLETGTYGYTF	TGTGCCAGCAGTTTAGAGACAGGGACATATGGCTACACCTTC
NA	TRBJ2-7	TRBV4-1	NA	CASTHVGTRSYEQYF	TGCGCCAGCACCCATGTTGGGACACGATCCTACGAGCAGTACTTC
NA	TRBJ2-1	TRBV20-1	many	CSARARNYNEQFF	TGCAGTGCTAGGGCTAGGAATTACAATGAGCAGTTCTTC
NA	TRBJ2-1	TRBV24-1	many	CATSDPASSYNEQFF	TGTGCCACCAGTGACCCCGCAAGCTCCTACAATGAGCAGTTCTTC
TRBD1	TRBJ1-5	TRBV12-3/TRBV12-4	many	CASSWDRDNQPQHF	TGTGCCAGCAGCTGGGACAGGGACAATCAGCCCCAGCATTTT
NA	TRBJ2-1	TRBV5-1	many	CASSPLPSGAPEQFF	TGCGCCAGCAGCCCGCTGCCGAGCGGAGCTCCCGAGCAGTTCTTC
NA	TRBJ1-2	TRBV6-1	many	CASSEYGPPAYGYTF	TGTGCCAGCAGTGAATACGGACCCCCGGCGTATGGCTACACCTTC
NA	TRBJ2-5	TRBV12-3/TRBV12-4	many	CASSSTGGAETQYF	TGTGCCAGCAGTTCTACGGGGGGCGCGGAGACCCAGTACTTC
NA	TRBJ1-1	TRBV7-8	many	CASSLAPQMNTEAFF	TGTGCCAGCAGCTTAGCCCCACAAATGAACACTGAAGCTTTCTTT
TRBD2	TRBJ2-5	TRBV6-1	NA	CASSRGLAGVKETQYF	TGTGCCAGCAGTCGGGGGCTAGCGGGAGTAAAAGAGACCCAGTACTTC
NA	TRBJ2-1	TRBV5-1	many	CASSFNGYNEQFF	TGCGCCAGCAGCTTCAACGGGTACAATGAGCAGTTCTTC
TRBD1	TRBJ2-7	TRBV18	few	CASSTPPGQGTDEQYF	TGTGCCAGCTCAACTCCGCCGGGACAGGGGACCGACGAGCAGTACTTC
NA	TRBJ1-5	TRBV5-5	many	CASSHLGGNQPQHF	TGTGCCAGCAGCCACCTGGGAGGAAATCAGCCCCAGCATTTT
TRBD2	TRBJ2-3	TRBV7-3	many	CASSLTAKAGVTDTQYF	TGTGCCAGCAGCTTAACCGCTAAAGCGGGAGTCACAGATACGCAGTATTTT
NA	TRBJ1-1	TRBV29-1	many	CSEGSMNTEAFF	TGCAGCGAAGGGAGTATGAACACTGAAGCTTTCTTT
NA	TRBJ1-5	TRBV6-1	many	CASTEGGYSNQPQHF	TGTGCCAGCACTGAAGGGGGTTATAGCAATCAGCCCCAGCATTTT
TRBD1	TRBJ2-5	TRBV28	NA	CASNWDRGLRETQYF	TGTGCCAGCAATTGGGACAGGGGGCTACGAGAGACCCAGTACTTC
NA	TRBJ1-1	TRBV12-3/TRBV12-4	many	CASRPLSGRRGTEAFF	TGTGCCAGCAGACCCCTAAGTGGGCGGCGGGGCACTGAAGCTTTCTTT
NA	TRBJ2-3	TRBV20-1	many	CSARDGRDLVPDTQYF	TGCAGTGCTAGAGACGGCCGGGACCTAGTGCCGGATACGCAGTATTTT
NA	TRBJ1-5	TRBV7-2	many	CASSLEYRSNQPQHF	TGTGCCAGCAGCTTAGAGTACAGGAGCAATCAGCCCCAGCATTTT
TRBD2	TRBJ2-1	TRBV6-2/TRBV6-3	NA	CASRNTSVDSPRTPGSYNEQFF	TGTGCCAGCAGAAACACTAGCGTCGACTCCCCTCGAACTCCAGGCTCCTACAATGAGCAGTTCTTC
NA	TRBJ2-1	TRBV5-1	many	CASSFSALSYNEQFF	TGCGCCAGCAGCTTCTCTGCTTTATCCTACAATGAGCAGTTCTTC
NA	TRBJ2-2	TRBV4-3	many	CASSQPGWRAGELFF	TGCGCCAGCAGCCAACCGGGGTGGCGGGCCGGGGAGCTGTTTTTT
NA	TRBJ2-3	TRBV15	few	CATSSLRAGKTDTQYF	TGTGCCACCAGCAGCCTGAGAGCGGGCAAAACAGATACGCAGTATTTT
TRBD1	TRBJ2-5	TRBV4-3	many	CASSQEVTGGETQYF	TGCGCCAGCAGCCAAGAAGTGACAGGGGGAGAGACCCAGTACTTC
NA	TRBJ2-2	TRBV5-6	many	CASSLVGQHTGELFF	TGTGCCAGCAGCTTGGTGGGTCAGCACACCGGGGAGCTGTTTTTT
NA	TRBJ2-7	TRBV7-2	many	CASSSQGGRIFYEQYF	TGTGCCAGCAGCTCCCAGGGGGGCCGGATTTTCTACGAGCAGTACTTC
NA	TRBJ2-2	TRBV7-9	many	CASRHSPDTNTGELFF	TGTGCCAGCAGGCACAGCCCCGATACGAACACCGGGGAGCTGTTTTTT
NA	TRBJ1-6	TRBV7-2	NA	CASSLAPGASNSPLHF	TGTGCCAGCAGCTTAGCGCCGGGAGCCTCTAATTCACCCCTCCACTTT
TRBD1	TRBJ2-7	TRBV7-2	NA	CASSLDRGVHEQYF	TGTGCCAGCAGCTTAGACAGGGGAGTCCACGAGCAGTACTTC
TRBD1	TRBJ1-1	TRBV6-5	NA	CASSYPRDRGWTEAFF	TGTGCCAGCAGTTACCCAAGAGACAGGGGATGGACTGAAGCTTTCTTT
TRBD2	TRBJ2-1	TRBV27	many	CASSIVGLAGGGRAEQFF	TGTGCCAGCAGCATAGTGGGACTAGCGGGAGGGGGCCGCGCCGAGCAGTTCTTC
NA	TRBJ1-3	TRBV7-6	many	CASSLKIDSGNTIYF	TGTGCCAGCAGCTTAAAAATAGACTCTGGAAACACCATATATTTT
NA	TRBJ1-1	TRBV7-3	many	CASSLGPGPNTEAFF	TGTGCCAGCAGCTTAGGTCCGGGACCGAACACTGAAGCTTTCTTT
TRBD1	TRBJ2-7	TRBV2	many	CASSRDRVESYEQYF	TGTGCCAGCAGCCGGGACAGGGTGGAGTCCTACGAGCAGTACTTC
NA	TRBJ1-6	TRBV5-4	NA	CASSLDAGVWDSPLHF	TGTGCCAGCAGCTTGGATGCAGGGGTATGGGATTCACCCCTCCACTTT
TRBD2	TRBJ2-1	TRBV6-1	many	CASSIPGLAGFEQFF	TGTGCCAGCAGTATTCCGGGACTAGCGGGGTTTGAGCAGTTCTTC
NA	TRBJ2-1	TRBV5-1	many	CASSMQVHPNEQFF	TGCGCCAGCAGTATGCAGGTTCACCCCAATGAGCAGTTCTTC
TRBD1	TRBJ1-6	TRBV5-5	NA	CASSARDSSPLHF	TGTGCCAGCAGCGCCCGGGACAGTTCACCCCTCCACTTT
NA	TRBJ1-1	TRBV11-2	many	CASSLGGGGDTEAFF	TGTGCCAGCAGCTTAGGGGGGGGAGGGGACACTGAAGCTTTCTTT
NA	TRBJ2-7	TRBV7-2	NA	CASSLWRDLEQYF	TGTGCCAGCAGCTTATGGCGGGATCTCGAGCAGTACTTC
NA	TRBJ2-7	TRBV6-1	NA	CASSDRTVAYEQYF	TGTGCCAGCAGTGATCGGACAGTCGCCTACGAGCAGTACTTC
TRBD1	TRBJ1-1	TRBV15	many	CATQTGANTEAFF	TGTGCCACGCAGACAGGGGCGAACACTGAAGCTTTCTTT
TRBD1	TRBJ2-4	TRBV20-1	many	CSARDRGRGAKNIQYF	TGCAGTGCCAGGGACAGGGGGCGCGGGGCCAAAAACATTCAGTACTTC
NA	TRBJ2-2	TRBV11-2	NA	CASSLDPSTGELFF	TGTGCCAGCAGCTTAGATCCCAGCACCGGGGAGCTGTTTTTT
NA	TRBJ2-7	TRBV5-1	many	CASRFGLGGGYEQYF	TGCGCCAGCAGATTCGGGTTGGGCGGCGGCTACGAGCAGTACTTC
NA	TRBJ1-5	TRBV6-1	many	CASRGRGGIQPQHF	TGTGCCAGCAGAGGGCGGGGAGGTATTCAGCCCCAGCATTTT
TRBD2	TRBJ2-5	TRBV12-3/TRBV12-4	NA	CASSALLAGGLWETQYF	TGTGCCAGCAGTGCCCTTCTAGCGGGGGGGCTATGGGAGACCCAGTACTTC
NA	TRBJ1-5	TRBV29-1	many	CSVGGETSNQPQHF	TGCAGCGTGGGGGGGGAGACGAGCAATCAGCCCCAGCATTTT
NA	TRBJ2-2	TRBV5-6	many	CASSPGGSNTGELFF	TGTGCCAGCAGCCCTGGGGGATCCAACACCGGGGAGCTGTTTTTT
NA	TRBJ1-1	TRBV28	few	CASSQSIRAAGTEAFF	TGTGCCAGCAGCCAATCTATTCGGGCCGCGGGCACTGAAGCTTTCTTT
NA	TRBJ2-5	TRBV20-1	many	CSASTERWAETQYF	TGCAGTGCTAGTACCGAGCGTTGGGCGGAGACCCAGTACTTC
NA	TRBJ1-3	TRBV10-3	many	CAISEGESSGNTIYF	TGTGCCATCAGTGAGGGGGAGAGCTCTGGAAACACCATATATTTT
NA	TRBJ1-5	TRBV9	NA	CASSVARDNQPQHF	TGTGCCAGCAGCGTAGCTAGGGACAATCAGCCCCAGCATTTT
NA	TRBJ2-2	TRBV6-2/TRBV6-3	many	CASSYEGRNTGELFF	TGTGCCAGCAGTTACGAGGGTCGAAACACCGGGGAGCTGTTTTTT